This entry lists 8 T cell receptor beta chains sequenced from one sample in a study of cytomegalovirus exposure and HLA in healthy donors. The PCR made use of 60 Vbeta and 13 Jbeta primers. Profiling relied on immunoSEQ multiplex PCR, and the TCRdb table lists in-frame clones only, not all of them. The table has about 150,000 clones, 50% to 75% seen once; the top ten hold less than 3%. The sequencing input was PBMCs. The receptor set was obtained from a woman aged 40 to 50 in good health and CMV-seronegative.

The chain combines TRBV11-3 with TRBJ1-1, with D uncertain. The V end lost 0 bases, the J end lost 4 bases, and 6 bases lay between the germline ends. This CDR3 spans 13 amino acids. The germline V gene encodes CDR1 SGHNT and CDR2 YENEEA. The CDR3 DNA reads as TGTGCCAGCAGCTTAGATCTTAGCACTGAAGCTTTCTTT. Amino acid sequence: CASSLDLSTEAFF.

The CDR3 bases are TGTGCCAGCTCGGAGGGACAGGGGAGGACTGAAGCTTTCTTT. This encodes CASSEGQGRTEAFF. This sequence joins TRBV18 and TRBJ1-1, with TRBD1 matching over 10 bases. V was clipped by 6 bases and J by 5 bases; unmatched bases: 6. There are 14 residues in the CDR3. Germline lookup yields CDR1 KGHSH and CDR2 LQKENI.

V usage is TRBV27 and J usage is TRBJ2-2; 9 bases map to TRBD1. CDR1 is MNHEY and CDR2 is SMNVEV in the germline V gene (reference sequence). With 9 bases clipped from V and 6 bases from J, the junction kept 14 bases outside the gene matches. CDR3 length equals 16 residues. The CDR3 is CASHPWGQGAPGELFF. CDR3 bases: TGTGCCAGTCACCCTTGGGGACAGGGAGCCCCCGGGGAGCTGTTTTTT.

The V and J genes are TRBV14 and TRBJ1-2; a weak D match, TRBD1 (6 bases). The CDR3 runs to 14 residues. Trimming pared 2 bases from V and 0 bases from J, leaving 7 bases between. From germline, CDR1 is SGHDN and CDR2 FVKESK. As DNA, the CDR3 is TGTGCCAGCAGCCAACGACAGGCTAACTATGGCTACACCTTC. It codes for CASSQRQANYGYTF.

This CDR3 reads CASSDSFQQYF. The CDR3 DNA sequence: TGTGCCAGCAGTGACAGTTTTCAGCAGTACTTC. The V and J genes are TRBV6-5 and TRBJ2-7; D might be TRBD1 (5 bases). V gave up 5 bases and J gave up 8 bases, with 10 bases separating them. The CDR3 runs 11 residues. The germline V gene encodes CDR1 MNHEY and CDR2 SVGAGI.

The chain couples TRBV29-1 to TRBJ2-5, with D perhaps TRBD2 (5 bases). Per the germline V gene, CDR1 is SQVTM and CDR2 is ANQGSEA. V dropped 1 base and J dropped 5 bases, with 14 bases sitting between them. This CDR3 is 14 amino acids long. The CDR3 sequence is CSVEGRASPETQYF. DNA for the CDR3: TGCAGCGTTGAAGGAAGGGCTAGCCCTGAGACCCAGTACTTC.

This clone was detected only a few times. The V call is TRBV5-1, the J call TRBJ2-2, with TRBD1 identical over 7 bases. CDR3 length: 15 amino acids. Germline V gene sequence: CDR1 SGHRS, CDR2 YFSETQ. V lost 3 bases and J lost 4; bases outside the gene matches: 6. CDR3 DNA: TGCGCCAGCAGCTCTTCGGGACAGCGCACCGGGGAGCTGTTTTTT. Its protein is CASSSSGQRTGELFF.

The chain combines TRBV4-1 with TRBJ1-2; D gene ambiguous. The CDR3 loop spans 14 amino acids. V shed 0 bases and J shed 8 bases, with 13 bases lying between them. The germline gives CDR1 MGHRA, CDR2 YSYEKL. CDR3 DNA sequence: TGCGCCAGCAGCCAAGACGAGAACAGTATAGGCTACACCTTC. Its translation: CASSQDENSIGYTF.